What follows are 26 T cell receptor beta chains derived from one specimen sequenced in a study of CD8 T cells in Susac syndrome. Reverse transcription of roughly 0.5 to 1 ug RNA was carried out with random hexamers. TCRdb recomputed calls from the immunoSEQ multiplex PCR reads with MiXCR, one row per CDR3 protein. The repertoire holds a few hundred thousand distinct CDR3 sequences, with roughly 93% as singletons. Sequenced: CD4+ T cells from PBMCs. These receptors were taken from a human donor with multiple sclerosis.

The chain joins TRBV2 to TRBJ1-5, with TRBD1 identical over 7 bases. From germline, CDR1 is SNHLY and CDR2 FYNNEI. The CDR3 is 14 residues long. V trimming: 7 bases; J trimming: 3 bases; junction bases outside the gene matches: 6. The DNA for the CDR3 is TGTGCCAGCAATCAACAGGGGTACAATCAGCCCCAGCATTTT. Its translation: CASNQQGYNQPQHF.

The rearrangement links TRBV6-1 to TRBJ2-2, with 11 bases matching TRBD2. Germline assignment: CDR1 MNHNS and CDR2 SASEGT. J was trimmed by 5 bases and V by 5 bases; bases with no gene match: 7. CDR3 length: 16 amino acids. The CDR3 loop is CASSRSGRAGTGELFF. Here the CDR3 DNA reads TGTGCCAGCAGTCGTAGCGGGAGGGCCGGGACCGGGGAGCTGTTTTTT.

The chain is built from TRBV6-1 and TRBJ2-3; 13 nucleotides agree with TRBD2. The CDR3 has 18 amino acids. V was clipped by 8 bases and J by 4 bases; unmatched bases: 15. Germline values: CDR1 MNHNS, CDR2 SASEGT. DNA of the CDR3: TGTGCCAGCTACGTTGGGGGGACTAGCGGGATTAAAGCAGATACGCAGTATTTT. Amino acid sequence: CASYVGGTSGIKADTQYF.

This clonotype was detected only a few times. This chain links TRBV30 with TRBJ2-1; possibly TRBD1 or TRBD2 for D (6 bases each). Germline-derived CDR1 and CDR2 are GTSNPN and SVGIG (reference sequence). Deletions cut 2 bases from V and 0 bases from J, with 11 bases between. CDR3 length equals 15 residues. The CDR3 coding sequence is TGTGCCTGGAGTCGGGGGCCCAGCTCCTACAATGAGCAGTTCTTC. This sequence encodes CAWSRGPSSYNEQFF.

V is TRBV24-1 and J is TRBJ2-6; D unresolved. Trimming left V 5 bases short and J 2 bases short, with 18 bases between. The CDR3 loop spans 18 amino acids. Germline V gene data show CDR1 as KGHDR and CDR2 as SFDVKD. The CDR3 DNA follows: TGTGCCACCAGTGCCTCCTATCTGGCCTTCACTGGGGCCAACGTCCTGACTTTC. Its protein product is CATSASYLAFTGANVLTF.

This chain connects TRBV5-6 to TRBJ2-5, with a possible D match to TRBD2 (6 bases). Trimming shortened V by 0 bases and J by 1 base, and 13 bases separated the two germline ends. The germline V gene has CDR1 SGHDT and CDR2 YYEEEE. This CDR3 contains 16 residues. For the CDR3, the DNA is TGTGCCAGCAGCTTGGGGTACGGGAGTTTCCAAGAGACCCAGTACTTC. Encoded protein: CASSLGYGSFQETQYF.

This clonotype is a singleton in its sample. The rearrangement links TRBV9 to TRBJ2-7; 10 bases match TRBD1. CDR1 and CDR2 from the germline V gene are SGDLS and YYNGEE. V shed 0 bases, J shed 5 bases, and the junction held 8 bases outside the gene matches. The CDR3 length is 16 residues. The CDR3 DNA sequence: TGTGCCAGCAGCGTAGGCATGGGACAGGGGACCGACGAGCAGTACTTC. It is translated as CASSVGMGQGTDEQYF.

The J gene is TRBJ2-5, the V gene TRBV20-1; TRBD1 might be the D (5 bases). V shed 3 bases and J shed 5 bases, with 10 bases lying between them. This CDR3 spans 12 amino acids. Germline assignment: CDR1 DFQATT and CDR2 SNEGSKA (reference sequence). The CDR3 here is CSASGRAETQYF. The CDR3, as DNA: TGCAGTGCTAGTGGCAGGGCGGAGACCCAGTACTTC.

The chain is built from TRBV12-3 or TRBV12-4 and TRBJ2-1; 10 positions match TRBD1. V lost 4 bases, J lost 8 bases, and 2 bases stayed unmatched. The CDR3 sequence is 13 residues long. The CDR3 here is CASSWDRGDEQFF. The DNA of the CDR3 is TGTGCCAGCAGTTGGGACAGGGGCGATGAGCAGTTCTTC.

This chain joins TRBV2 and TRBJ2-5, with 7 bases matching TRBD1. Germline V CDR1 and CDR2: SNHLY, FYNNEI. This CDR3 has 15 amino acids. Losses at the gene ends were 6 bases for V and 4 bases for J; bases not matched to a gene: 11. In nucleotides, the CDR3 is TGTGCCAGCAGGGGCCGGGACAGTTATAGAGAGACCCAGTACTTC. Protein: CASRGRDSYRETQYF. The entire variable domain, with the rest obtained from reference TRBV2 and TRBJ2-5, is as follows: EPEVTQTPSHQVTQMGQEVILRCVPISNHLYFYWYRQILGQKVEFLVSFYNNEISEKSEIFDDQFSVERPDGSNFTLKIRSTKLEDSAMYFCASRGRDSYRETQYFGPGTRLLVL.

The CDR3 DNA reads TGCAGCGTTGAAGCCCCAACAGCGCCCTATGGCTACACCTTC. Amino acid sequence: CSVEAPTAPYGYTF. The V and J genes are TRBV29-1 and TRBJ1-2; D unresolved. CDR1 is SQVTM, CDR2 ANQGSEA, per germline. The CDR3 is 14 residues long. Trimming shortened V by 1 base and J by 4 bases, and 13 bases separated the two germline ends.

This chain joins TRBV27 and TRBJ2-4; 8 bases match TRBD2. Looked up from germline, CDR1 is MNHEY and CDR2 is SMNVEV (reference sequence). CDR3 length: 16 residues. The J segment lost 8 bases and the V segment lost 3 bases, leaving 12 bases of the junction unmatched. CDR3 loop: CASSFRGAGGHDIQYF. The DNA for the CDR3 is TGTGCCAGCAGTTTCCGCGGGGCGGGGGGCCACGACATTCAGTACTTC.

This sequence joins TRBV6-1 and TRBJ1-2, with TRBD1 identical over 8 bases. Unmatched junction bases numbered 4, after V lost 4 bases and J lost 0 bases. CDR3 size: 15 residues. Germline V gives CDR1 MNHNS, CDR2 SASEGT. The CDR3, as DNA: TGTGCCAGCAGTGGCTGGGACAGGCCTAACTATGGCTACACCTTC. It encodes CASSGWDRPNYGYTF.

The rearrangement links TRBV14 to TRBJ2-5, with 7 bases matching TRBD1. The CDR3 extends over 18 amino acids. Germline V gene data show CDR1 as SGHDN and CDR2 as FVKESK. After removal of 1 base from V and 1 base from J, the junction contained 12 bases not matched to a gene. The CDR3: CASSQGSRADRPQETQYF. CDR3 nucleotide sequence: TGTGCCAGCAGCCAAGGATCCAGGGCGGACAGGCCCCAAGAGACCCAGTACTTC.

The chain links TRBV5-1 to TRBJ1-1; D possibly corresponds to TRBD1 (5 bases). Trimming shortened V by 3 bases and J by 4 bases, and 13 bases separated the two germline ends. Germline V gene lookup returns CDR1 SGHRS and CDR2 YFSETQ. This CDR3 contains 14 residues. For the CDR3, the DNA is TGCGCCAGCAGCTCCGCGGGGCAGAGCACTGAAGCTTTCTTT. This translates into CASSSAGQSTEAFF. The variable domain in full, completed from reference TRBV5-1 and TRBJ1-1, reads KAGVTQTPRYLIKTRGQQVTLSCSPISGHRSVSWYQQTPGQGLQFLFEYFSETQRNKGNFPGRFSGRQFSNSRSEMNVSTLELGDSALYLCASSSAGQSTEAFFGQGTRLTVV.

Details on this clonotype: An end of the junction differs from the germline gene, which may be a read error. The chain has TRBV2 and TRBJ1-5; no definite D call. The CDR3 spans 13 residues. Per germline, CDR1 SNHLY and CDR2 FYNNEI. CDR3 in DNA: TGTGCCAGCAGTCAAGCACGAGATGGCGCCCAGCATTTT. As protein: CASSQARDGAQHF.

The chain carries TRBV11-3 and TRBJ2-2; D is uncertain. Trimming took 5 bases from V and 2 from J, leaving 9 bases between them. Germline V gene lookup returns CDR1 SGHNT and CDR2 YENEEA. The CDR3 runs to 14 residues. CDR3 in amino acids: CASSARLNTGELFF. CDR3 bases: TGTGCCAGCAGCGCCCGATTAAACACCGGGGAGCTGTTTTTT. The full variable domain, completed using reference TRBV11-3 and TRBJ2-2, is EAGVVQSPRYKIIEKKQPVAFWCNPISGHNTLYWYLQNLGQGPELLIRYENEEAVDDSQLPKDRFSAERLKGVDSTLKIQPAELGDSAVYLCASSARLNTGELFFGEGSRLTVL.

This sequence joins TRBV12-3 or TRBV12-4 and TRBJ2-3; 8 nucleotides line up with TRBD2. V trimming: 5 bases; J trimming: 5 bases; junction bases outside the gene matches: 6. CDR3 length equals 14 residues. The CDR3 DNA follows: TGTGCCAGCAGTCGTGGGACTAGATTAGATACGCAGTATTTT. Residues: CASSRGTRLDTQYF.

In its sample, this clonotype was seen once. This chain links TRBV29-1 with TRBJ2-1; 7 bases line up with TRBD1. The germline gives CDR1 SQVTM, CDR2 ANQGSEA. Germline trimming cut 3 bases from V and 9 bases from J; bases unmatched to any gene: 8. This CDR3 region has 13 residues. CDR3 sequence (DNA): TGCAGCGTTGACATCTCTTCAGGGGGTGAGCAGTTCTTC. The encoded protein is CSVDISSGGEQFF.

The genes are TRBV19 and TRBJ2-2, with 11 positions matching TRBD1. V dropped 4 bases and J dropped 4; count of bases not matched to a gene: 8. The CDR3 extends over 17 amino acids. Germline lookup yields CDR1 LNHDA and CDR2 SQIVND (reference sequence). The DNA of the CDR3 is TGTGCCAGTAGTAGTGGACAGGGGGCGCGGGGCACCGGGGAGCTGTTTTTT. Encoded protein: CASSSGQGARGTGELFF.

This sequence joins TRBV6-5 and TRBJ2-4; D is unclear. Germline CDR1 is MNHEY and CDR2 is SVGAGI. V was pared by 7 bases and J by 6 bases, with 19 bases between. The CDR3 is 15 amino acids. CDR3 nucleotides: TGTGCCAGCATAGGAGATGGGTCCGGCGGAAACATTCAGTACTTC. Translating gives CASIGDGSGGNIQYF.

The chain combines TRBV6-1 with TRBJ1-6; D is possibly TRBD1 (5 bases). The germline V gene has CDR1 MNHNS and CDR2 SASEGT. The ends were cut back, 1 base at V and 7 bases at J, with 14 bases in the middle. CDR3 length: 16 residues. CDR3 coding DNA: TGTGCCAGCAGTGAAGGTCCGGGGCTAGGAAATTCACCCCTCCACTTT. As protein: CASSEGPGLGNSPLHF.

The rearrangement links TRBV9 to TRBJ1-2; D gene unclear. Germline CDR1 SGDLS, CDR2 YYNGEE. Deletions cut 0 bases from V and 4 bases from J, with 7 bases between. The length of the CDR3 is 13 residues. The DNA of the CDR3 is TGTGCCAGCAGCGTAGTTTCGTCCTATGGCTACACCTTC. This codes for CASSVVSSYGYTF.

The CDR3: CASSLGREAEAFF. CDR3 coding DNA: TGCGCCAGCAGCCTAGGTAGGGAAGCTGAAGCTTTCTTT. The rearrangement links TRBV4-1 to TRBJ1-1; D gene uncertain. V was shortened by 4 bases and J by 6 bases, with 12 bases between the two germline ends. The germline V gene encodes CDR1 MGHRA and CDR2 YSYEKL. This CDR3 comprises 13 residues.

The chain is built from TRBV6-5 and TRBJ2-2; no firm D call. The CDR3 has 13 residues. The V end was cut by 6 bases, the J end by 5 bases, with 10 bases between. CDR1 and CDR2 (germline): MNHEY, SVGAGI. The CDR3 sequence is CASRGSSTGELFF. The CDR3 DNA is TGTGCCAGCAGAGGGTCGTCTACCGGGGAGCTGTTTTTT.

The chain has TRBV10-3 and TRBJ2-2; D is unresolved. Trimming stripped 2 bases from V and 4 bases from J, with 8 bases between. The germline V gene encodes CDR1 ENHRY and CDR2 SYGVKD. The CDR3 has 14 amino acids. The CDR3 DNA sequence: TGTGCCATCAGTGAGGACCCGAGCACCGGGGAGCTGTTTTTT. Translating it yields CAISEDPSTGELFF.